This record looks at one TCR beta chain sequence and its context. Its antigen is not known. This specimen belongs to a study of T cell repertoires in cytomegalovirus infection. Study context: From public TCR beta signatures came an indication of both CMV infection and matching HLA type.

This CDR3 has 15 amino acids. V lost 6 bases to trimming and J lost 1 base; unmatched junction nucleotides: 7. Findings and caveats of the study: Summed frequency of shared TCR beta families picked out CMV carriers who also had the relevant HLA. Dominating the ex vivo response were TCR beta clonotypes that were CMV-specific and HLA-C-restricted.

TCRdb recomputed calls from the reads with MiXCR, one row per CDR3 protein. The table lists some 130,000 distinct CDR3 sequences, about 24% of them singletons. The sequence was obtained from a human donor in good health (CMV status not recorded). Some clones in this sample may be carry-over from other donors' samples. The chain joins TRBV12-3 or TRBV12-4 to TRBJ1-1; 8 positions agree with TRBD1. The specimen was PBMCs, sequenced either directly or after in vitro stimulation (not recorded which). CDR3 in DNA: TGTGCCAGCAGCTCAGGACAGGGAAGGAACACTGAAGCTTTCTTT. Its protein product is CASSSGQGRNTEAFF.